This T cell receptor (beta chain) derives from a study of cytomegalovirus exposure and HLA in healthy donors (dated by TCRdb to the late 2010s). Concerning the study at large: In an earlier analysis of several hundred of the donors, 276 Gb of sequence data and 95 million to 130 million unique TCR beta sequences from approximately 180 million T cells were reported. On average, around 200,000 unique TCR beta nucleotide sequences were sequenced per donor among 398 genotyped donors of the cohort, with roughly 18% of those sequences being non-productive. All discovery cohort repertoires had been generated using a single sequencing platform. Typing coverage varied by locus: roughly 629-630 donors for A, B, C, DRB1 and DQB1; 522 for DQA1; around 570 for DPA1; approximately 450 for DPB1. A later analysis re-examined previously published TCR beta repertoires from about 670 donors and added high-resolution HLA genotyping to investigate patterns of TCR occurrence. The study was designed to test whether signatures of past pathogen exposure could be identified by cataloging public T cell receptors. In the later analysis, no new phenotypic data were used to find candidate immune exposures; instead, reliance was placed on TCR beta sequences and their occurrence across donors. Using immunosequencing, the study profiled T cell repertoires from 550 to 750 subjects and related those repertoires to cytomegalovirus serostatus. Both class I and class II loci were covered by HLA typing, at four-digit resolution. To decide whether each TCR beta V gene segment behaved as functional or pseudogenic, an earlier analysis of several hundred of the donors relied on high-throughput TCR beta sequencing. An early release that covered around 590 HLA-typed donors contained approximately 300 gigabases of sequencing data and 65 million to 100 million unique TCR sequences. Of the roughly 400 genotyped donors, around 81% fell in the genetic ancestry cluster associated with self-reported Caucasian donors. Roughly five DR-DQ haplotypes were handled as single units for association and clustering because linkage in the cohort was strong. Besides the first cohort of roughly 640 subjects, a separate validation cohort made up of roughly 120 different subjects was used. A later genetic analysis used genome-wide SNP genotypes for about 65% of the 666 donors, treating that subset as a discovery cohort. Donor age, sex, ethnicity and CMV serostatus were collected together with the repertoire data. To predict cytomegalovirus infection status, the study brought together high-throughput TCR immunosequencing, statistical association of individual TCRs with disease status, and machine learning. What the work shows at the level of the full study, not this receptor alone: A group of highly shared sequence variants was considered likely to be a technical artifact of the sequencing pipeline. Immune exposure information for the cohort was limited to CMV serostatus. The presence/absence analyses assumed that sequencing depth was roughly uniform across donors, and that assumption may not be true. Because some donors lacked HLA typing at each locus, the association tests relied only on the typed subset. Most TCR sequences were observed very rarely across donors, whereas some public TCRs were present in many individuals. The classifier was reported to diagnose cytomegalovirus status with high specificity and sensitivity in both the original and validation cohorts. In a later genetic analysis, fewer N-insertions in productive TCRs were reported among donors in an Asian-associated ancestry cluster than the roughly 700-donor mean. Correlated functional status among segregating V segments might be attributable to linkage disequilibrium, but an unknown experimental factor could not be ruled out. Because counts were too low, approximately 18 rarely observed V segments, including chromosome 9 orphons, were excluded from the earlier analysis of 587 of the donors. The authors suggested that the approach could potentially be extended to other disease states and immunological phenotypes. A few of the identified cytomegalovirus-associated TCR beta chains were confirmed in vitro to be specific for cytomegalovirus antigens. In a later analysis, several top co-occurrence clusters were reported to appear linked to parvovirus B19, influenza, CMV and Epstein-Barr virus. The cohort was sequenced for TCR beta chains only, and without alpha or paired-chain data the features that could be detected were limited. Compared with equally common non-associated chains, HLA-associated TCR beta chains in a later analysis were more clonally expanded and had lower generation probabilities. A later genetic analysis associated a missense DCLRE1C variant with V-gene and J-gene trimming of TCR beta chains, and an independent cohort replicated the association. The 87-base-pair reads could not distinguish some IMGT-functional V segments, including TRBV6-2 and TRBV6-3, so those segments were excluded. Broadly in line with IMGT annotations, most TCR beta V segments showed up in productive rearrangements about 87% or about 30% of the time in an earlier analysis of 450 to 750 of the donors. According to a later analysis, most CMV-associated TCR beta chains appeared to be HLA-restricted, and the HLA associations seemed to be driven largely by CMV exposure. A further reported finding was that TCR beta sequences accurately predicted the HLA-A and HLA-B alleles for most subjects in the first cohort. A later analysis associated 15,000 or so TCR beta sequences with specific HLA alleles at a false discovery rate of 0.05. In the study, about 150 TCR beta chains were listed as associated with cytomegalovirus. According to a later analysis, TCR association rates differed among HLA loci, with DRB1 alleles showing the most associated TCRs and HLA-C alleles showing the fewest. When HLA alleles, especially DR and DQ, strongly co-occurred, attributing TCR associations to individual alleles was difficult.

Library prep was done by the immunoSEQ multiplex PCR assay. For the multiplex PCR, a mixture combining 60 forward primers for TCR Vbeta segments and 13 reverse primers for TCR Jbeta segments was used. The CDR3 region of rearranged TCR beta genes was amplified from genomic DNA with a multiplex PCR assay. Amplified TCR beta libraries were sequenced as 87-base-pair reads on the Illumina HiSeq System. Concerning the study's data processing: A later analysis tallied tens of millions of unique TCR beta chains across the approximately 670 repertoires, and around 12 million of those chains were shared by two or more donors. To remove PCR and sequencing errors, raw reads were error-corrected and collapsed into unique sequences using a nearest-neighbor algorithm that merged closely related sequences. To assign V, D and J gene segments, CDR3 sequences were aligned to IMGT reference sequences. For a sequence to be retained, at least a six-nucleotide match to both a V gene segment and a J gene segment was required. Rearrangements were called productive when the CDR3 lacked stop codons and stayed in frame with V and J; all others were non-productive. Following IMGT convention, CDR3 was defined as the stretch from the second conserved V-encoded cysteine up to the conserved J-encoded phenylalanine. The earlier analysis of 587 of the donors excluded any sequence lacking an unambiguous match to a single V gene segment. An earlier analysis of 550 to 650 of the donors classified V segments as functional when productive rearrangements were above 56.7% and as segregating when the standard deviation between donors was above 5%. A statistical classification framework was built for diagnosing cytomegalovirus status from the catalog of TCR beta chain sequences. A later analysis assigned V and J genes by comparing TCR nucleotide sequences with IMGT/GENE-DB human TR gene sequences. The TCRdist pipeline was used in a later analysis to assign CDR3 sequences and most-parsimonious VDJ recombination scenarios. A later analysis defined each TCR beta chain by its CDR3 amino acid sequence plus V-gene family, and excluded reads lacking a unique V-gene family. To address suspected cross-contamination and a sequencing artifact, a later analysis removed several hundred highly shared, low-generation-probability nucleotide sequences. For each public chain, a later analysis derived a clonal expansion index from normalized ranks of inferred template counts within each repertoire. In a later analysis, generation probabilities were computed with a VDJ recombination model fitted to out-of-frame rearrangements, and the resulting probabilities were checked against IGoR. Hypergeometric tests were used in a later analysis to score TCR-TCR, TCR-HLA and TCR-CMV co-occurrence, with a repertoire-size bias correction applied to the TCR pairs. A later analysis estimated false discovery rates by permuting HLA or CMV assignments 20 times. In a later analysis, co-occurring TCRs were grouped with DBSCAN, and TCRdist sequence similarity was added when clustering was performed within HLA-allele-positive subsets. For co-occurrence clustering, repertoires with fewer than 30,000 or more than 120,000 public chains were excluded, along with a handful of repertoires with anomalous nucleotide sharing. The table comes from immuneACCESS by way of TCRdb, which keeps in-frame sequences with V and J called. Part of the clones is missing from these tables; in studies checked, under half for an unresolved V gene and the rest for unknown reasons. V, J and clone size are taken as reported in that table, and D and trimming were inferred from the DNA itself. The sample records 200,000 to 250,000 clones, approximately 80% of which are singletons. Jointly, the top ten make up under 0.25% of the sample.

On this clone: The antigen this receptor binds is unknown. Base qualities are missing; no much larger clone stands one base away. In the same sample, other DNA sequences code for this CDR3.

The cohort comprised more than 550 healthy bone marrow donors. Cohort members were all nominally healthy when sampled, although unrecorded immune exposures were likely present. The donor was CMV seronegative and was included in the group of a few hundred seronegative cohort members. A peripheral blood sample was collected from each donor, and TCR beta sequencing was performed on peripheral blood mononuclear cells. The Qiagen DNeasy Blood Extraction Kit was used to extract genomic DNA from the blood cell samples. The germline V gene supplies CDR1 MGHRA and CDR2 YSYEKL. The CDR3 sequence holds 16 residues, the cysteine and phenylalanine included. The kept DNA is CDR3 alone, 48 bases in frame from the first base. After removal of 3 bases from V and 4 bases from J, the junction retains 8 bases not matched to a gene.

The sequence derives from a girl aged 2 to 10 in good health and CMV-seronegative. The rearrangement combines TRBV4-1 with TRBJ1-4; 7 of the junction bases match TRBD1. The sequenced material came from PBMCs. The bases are TGCGCCAGCAGCCATTTCTCCGGGACAGATAATGAAAAACTGTTTTTT. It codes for CASSHFSGTDNEKLFF.